The next 26 T cell receptor delta chains were all read from a single sample in a study of γδ T cells in repeated Plasmodium falciparum infection. TCRdb processed the multiplex PCR reads again with the CATT caller. The repertoire has around 46,000 delta-chain clones, roughly 1.6% of them found once; the top ten carry 8.6%. Flow sorting of PBMC yielded separate Vgamma9/Vdelta2+ and Vdelta2-negative gammadelta T cell populations for bulk repertoire analysis. Sequenced material: gamma-delta T cells from blood. Receptors were obtained from a pool of human donors (malaria-infected and uninfected, not separated).

This clone was detected only a few times. TCRdb assigns this DNA the protein of a much larger clone, which departs from its translation at residue 9; this likely reflects a read error, and the protein shown comes from translating the DNA. This chain connects TRDV3 to TRDJ1, with D tentatively TRDD2 or TRDD3 (7 bases each). TCRdb carries no J gene annotation; the J gene was assigned here by matching the DNA with germline. This CDR3 contains 21 residues. CDR1 is TVYSNPD, CDR2 GDNSRS, per germline (reference sequence). Trimming pared 4 bases from V and 5 bases from J, leaving 41 bases between. CDR3 DNA: TGTGCCTCTCGCCTCCTTCCTCTACCGGGGATAATAAGCCCCTTCGTGGATAAACTCATCTTT. This sequence encodes CASRLLPLPGIISPFVDKLIF.

There are a few counts of this clone. TCRdb's protein, taken from a much larger clone, differs from this DNA's translation at residue 8, likely owing to a read error; the protein displayed comes from the DNA. The J gene is TRDJ1, the V gene TRDV1; a weak D match, TRDD3 (5 bases). TCRdb lists no J gene, so it was determined here by aligning the DNA to germline. The CDR3 loop spans 16 amino acids. V lost 6 bases to trimming and J lost 2 bases, with 19 bases between them. Germline CDR1 is TSWWSYY and CDR2 is QGS. This CDR3 is CALGGICGLKTDKLIF. The CDR3 DNA follows: TGTGCTCTTGGTGGGATCTGCGGACTTAAAACCGATAAACTCATCTTT.

A few counts support this clone. The TCRdb protein comes from a much larger clone and disagrees with this DNA's translation at residue 16, likely due to a read error; the protein given here is derived from the DNA. The chain employs TRDV1 and TRDJ1; a possible D gene is TRDD3 (5 bases). This CDR3 has 19 residues. Germline values: CDR1 TSWWSYY, CDR2 QGS. CDR3 nucleotide sequence: TGTGCTCTTGGGCACCCAGGCCTGACCACCTGGGTGGGTACCGATAGACTCATCTTT. Encoded protein: CALGHPGLTTWVGTDRLIF.

This clone was observed a few times. A far larger clone is one base from this, pointing to a likely read error. Within the sample, other DNA sequences also encode this same CDR3. This chain joins TRDV1 and TRDJ1; D might be TRDD2 (5 bases). No J gene is reported in TCRdb; it was inferred here by comparing the DNA with germline. Germline V gives CDR1 TSWWSYY, CDR2 QGS. The germline V and J ends were trimmed by 6 bases and 0 bases, with 32 bases remaining between them. The CDR3 length is 21 residues. CDR3 bases: TGTGCTCTTGGCCCCCCGCTCCTTCGTCTATCCCCGGTGGCCCACACCGATAAACTCATCTTT. Amino acid sequence: CALGPPLLRLSPVAHTDKLIF.

With respect to this clone: A far larger clone differs by one base, so this is likely a read error. Other DNA sequences in the same sample also yield this CDR3. The V gene call is TRDV1, and the J gene call is absent; TRDD3 was called by the table and not checked on the DNA. The CDR3 sequence is 18 residues long. Germline CDR1 TSWWSYY, CDR2 QGS. As DNA, the CDR3 is TGTGCTCTTGGGGAACGCGCCCCAGAGGGGGATACGGGCGATAAGCTCATCTTT. It translates to CALGERAPEGDTGDKLIF.

This clone occurred a few times. The protein TCRdb lists belongs to a much larger clone and differs from this DNA's translation at residue 14, which points to a read error; the protein shown is made from the DNA. The chain uses TRDV2 and TRDJ1, with 11 bases fitting TRDD3. TCRdb is silent on the J gene; assignment here came from matching the DNA to germline. The V segment lost 0 bases and the J segment 3 bases; nucleotides outside the gene matches: 14. Germline values: CDR1 GEAIGNYY, CDR2 EKD. The CDR3 loop spans 19 amino acids. The CDR3 region has the DNA TGTGCCTGTGACACCGTATCTTGGGGGATACGAGGTCGCGCCGATAAACTCATCTTT. Encoded protein: CACDTVSWGIRGRADKLIF.

As to this clone: The TCRdb protein comes from a much larger clone and disagrees with this DNA's translation at residue 9, likely due to a read error; the protein given here is derived from the DNA. The chain couples TRDV1 to TRDJ1; maybe TRDD3 (6 bases). The CDR3 is 17 amino acids. CDR1 is TSWWSYY, CDR2 QGS, per germline. The germline V and J ends were trimmed by 3 bases and 0 bases, with 17 bases remaining between them. The CDR3 DNA is TGTGCTCTTGGGGACCTATTCCTTAGGGGGAACACCGATAAACTCATCTTT. This gives the protein CALGDLFLRGNTDKLIF.

There are a few counts of this clone. The translation of this DNA and the TCRdb protein of a much larger clone differ at residue 7, probably owing to a read error; the protein shown here is translated from the DNA. The chain has TRDV2 and TRDJ1, with 13 bases identical to TRDD3. TCRdb lists no J gene, so it was determined here by aligning the DNA to germline. CDR3 size: 22 residues. The V and J ends lost 3 bases and 0 bases, in that order; junction bases with no gene match: 21. CDR1 is GEAIGNYY and CDR2 is EKD in the germline V gene. The CDR3 nucleotides are TGTGCCTGTGACCCCCCCCCAAAAATCTCAACTGGGGGATACGGGGACACCGATAAACTCATCTTT. Protein product: CACDPPPKISTGGYGDTDKLIF.

Points on this clone: TCRdb assigns this DNA the protein of a much larger clone, which departs from its translation at residue 7; this likely reflects a read error, and the protein shown comes from translating the DNA. This chain links TRDV1 with TRDJ1; tentatively, D is TRDD2 (5 bases). Here the J gene came from matching the DNA to germline, since TCRdb omits it. Per the germline V gene, CDR1 is TSWWSYY and CDR2 is QGS. The ends were cut back, 6 bases at V and 0 bases at J, with 17 bases in the middle. The CDR3 consists of 16 residues. The CDR3 bases are TGTGCTCTTGGAGAGCCTTCTCCTCCTTACACCGATAAACTCATCTTT. Translation: CALGEPSPPYTDKLIF.

This clone was observed a few times. A junction end diverges from the germline sequence, so it may reflect a read error. At the DNA level, this CDR3 is encoded by other sequences in the same sample as well. The chain uses TRDV1 and TRDJ1; D unclear. The CDR3 runs to 16 residues. Germline V CDR1 and CDR2: TSWWSYY, QGS. DNA for the CDR3: TGTGCTCTTGGGGAGACAAGGGCCGCGTACACCGATAAGCTCATCTTT. Its protein product is CALGETRAAYTDKLIF.

The table lists this clone with a few counts. The amino acid sequence in TCRdb belongs to a much larger clone and departs from this DNA's translation at residue 11, likely a sequencing read error; the sequence shown is translated from the DNA. V is TRDV2 and J is TRDJ1; 8 nucleotides agree with TRDD3. TCRdb is silent on the J gene; assignment here came from matching the DNA to germline. This CDR3 has 19 residues. V lost 0 bases, J lost 0 bases, and 14 bases stayed unmatched. Germline V lookup: CDR1 GEAIGNYY, CDR2 EKD. CDR3 in DNA: TGTGCCTGTGACACCGTCTTAACCTGGGGGAGTGAAAACACCGATAAACTCATCTTT. It is translated as CACDTVLTWGSENTDKLIF.

A few counts support this clone. This likely traces to a read error, being one base from a far larger clone. At the DNA level, this CDR3 is encoded by other sequences in the same sample as well. The chain links TRDV1 to TRDJ1, with TRDD3 matching over 9 bases. The CDR3 has 18 amino acids. Germline loops: CDR1 TSWWSYY, CDR2 QGS. In nucleotides, the CDR3 is TGTGCTCTTGGGGAAGTGGCGCCCCTCACTCTACTGGGGGAGAAACTTATCTTT. This encodes CALGEVAPLTLLGEKLIF.

Notes on this clone: A single base is all that separates this from a far larger clone, so a read error is likely. This sample also contains other DNA sequences that code for the same CDR3. This chain uses TRDV1 with TRDJ1; 12 bases align to TRDD3. Since TCRdb gives no J gene, matching the DNA to germline was used here to assign it. J lost 1 base, V lost 6 bases, and 21 bases had no gene match. CDR3 length: 21 residues. The germline V gene encodes CDR1 TSWWSYY and CDR2 QGS. The CDR3 here is CALGDPPRGLGDTMRTDKLIF. CDR3 in DNA: TGTGCTCTTGGAGACCCCCCTAGAGGGCTGGGGGATACGATGCGCACCGATAAACTCATCTTT.

This clone is a singleton in its sample. The chain carries TRDV2 and TRDJ1; the D is unclear. TCRdb is silent on the J gene; assignment here came from matching the DNA to germline. The CDR3 has 13 residues. The V end was cut by 3 bases, the J end by 1 base, with 8 bases between. In germline, CDR1 is GEAIGNYY, CDR2 EKD. CDR3 region: CACDSLLTDKLIF. The CDR3, as DNA: TGTGCCTGTGACTCCTTACTCACCGATAAACTCATCTTT.

At least ten counts were recorded for this clone. The translation of this DNA and the TCRdb protein of a much larger clone differ at residue 5, probably owing to a read error; the protein shown here is translated from the DNA. The chain joins TRDV1 to TRDJ1; D possibly corresponds to TRDD2 (5 bases). Trimming removed 5 bases at V and 2 bases at J, with 24 bases between. Germline V gene sequence: CDR1 TSWWSYY, CDR2 QGS. CDR3 length: 18 amino acids. CDR3 protein: CALGKLRSPTPGTDKLIF. CDR3 in DNA: TGTGCTCTTGGGAAGCTTAGGTCCCCTACTCCGGGTACCGATAAACTCATCTTT.

This clone has ten or more counts. This chain connects TRDV1 to TRDJ1, with 9 positions matching TRDD2. Germline V lookup: CDR1 TSWWSYY, CDR2 QGS. The J segment lost 3 bases and the V segment lost 3 bases, leaving 23 bases of the junction unmatched. The CDR3 has 21 amino acids. The CDR3 is CALGECLPSYDMGRSPDKLIF. In DNA, the CDR3 is TGTGCTCTTGGGGAGTGCCTTCCTTCCTACGATATGGGTCGGTCCCCCGATAAACTCATCTTT.

Many counts were recorded for this clone. The protein that TCRdb holds for this DNA derives from a much larger clone and differs from the translated DNA at residue 11, which likely indicates a read error; the protein shown here is translated from the DNA. The chain has TRDV1 and TRDJ1, with unresolved D. Germline V gene lookup returns CDR1 TSWWSYY and CDR2 QGS. The CDR3 consists of 13 residues. CDR3 in DNA: TGTGCTCTTGGGGAACTCTTGTCTCAAAAACCCATCTTT. The encoded protein is CALGELLSQKPIF.

To note about this clone: TCRdb's entry gives the protein of a much larger clone, which mismatches this DNA's translation at residue 6, likely from a read error; the protein reported here is translated from the DNA. The CDR3 nucleotides are TGTGCTCTTGGGCCCTGGCTGGTCGGGGGATACGCAGAGGCCGATAAACTCATCTTT. It encodes CALGPWLVGGYAEADKLIF. The chain has TRDV1 and TRDJ1, with 10 positions matching TRDD3. The V gene end was trimmed by 5 bases and the J gene end by 3 bases; junction bases not matched to a gene: 18. Germline V gene lookup returns CDR1 TSWWSYY and CDR2 QGS. The CDR3 is 19 amino acids.

This clone occurred a few times. It differs at one base from a far larger clone, so likely a read error. Other DNA variants within this sample encode the same CDR3. The V segment is TRDV1, and no J call was made; the D call of TRDD3 is as the table states it, not checked on the DNA. Per germline, CDR1 TSWWSYY and CDR2 QGS. The CDR3 runs 24 residues. DNA for the CDR3: TGTGCTCTTGGGGAACGGGCGGTAAGGAACCTAGGCCTACTGGGGGATACTTACACCGATAAGCTCATCTTT. Translating gives CALGERAVRNLGLLGDTYTDKLIF.

In the case of this clone: This likely traces to a read error, being one base from a far larger clone. V and J are TRAV38-2/DV8 and TRDJ1, with 8 bases aligning to TRDD3. The J gene, absent from TCRdb, was called here by matching the DNA to germline. The length of the CDR3 is 22 residues. V lost 2 bases and J lost 3; bases outside the gene matches: 27. Germline V CDR1 and CDR2: TSESDYY, QEAYKQQN. In nucleotides, the CDR3 is TGTGCTTATAGGAGATTCTTTGCCTTCCCCCCGAGTACTGGGGGGTACGCCGATAAACTCATCTTT. Translation: CAYRRFFAFPPSTGGYADKLIF.

Worth noting for this clone: For this DNA, TCRdb reports the protein of a much larger clone, which diverges at residue 3, most likely from a read error; the protein presented here is translated directly from the DNA. CDR3 region: CAPGARLPTNKLGDTEVRSDKLIF. CDR3 bases: TGTGCTCCTGGGGCCCGCCTTCCTACCAATAAACTGGGGGATACGGAGGTCAGATCCGATAAACTCATCTTT. The chain combines TRDV1 with TRDJ1; 13 positions match TRDD3. The CDR3 is 24 residues long. Germline V gene sequence: CDR1 TSWWSYY, CDR2 QGS.

This clone has at least ten counts. The rearrangement uses TRDV1 and TRDJ1, with 7 bases matching TRDD3. The CDR3 runs to 19 residues. Germline V CDR1 and CDR2: TSWWSYY, QGS. The J segment lost 0 bases and the V segment lost 3 bases, leaving 16 bases of the junction unmatched. CDR3 amino acids: CALGDLSSSEGYYTDKLIF. CDR3 sequence (DNA): TGTGCTCTTGGGGACCTGTCATCCTCTGAGGGATACTACACCGATAAACTCATCTTT.

This clone was seen a handful of times. A single base is all that separates this from a far larger clone, so a read error is likely. The same CDR3 also results from other DNA sequences found in this sample. The chain has TRDV1 and TRDJ1; 13 nucleotides agree with TRDD3. The J gene was missing in TCRdb and was found by matching the end of the DNA to germline. Per the germline V gene, CDR1 is TSWWSYY and CDR2 is QGS. Trimming took 9 bases from V and 1 from J; bases not matched to a gene: 20. This CDR3 spans 20 amino acids. CDR3 DNA sequence: TGTGCTCTCCACTTCCCCACCACTGGGGGATACGCGTATCCCACCGATAAACTCATCTTT. Translation: CALHFPTTGGYAYPTDKLIF.

Worth noting for this clone: TCRdb lists the protein of a much larger clone for this DNA, which differs at residue 11, so this is likely a read error; the protein given here is translated from the DNA itself. The chain couples TRDV1 to TRDJ1, with D uncertain. The J gene was not available in TCRdb and was assigned here by matching the DNA to germline segments. The length of the CDR3 is 16 residues. Germline V gene lookup returns CDR1 TSWWSYY and CDR2 QGS. Trimming left V 3 bases short and J 3 bases short, with 17 bases between. The CDR3 sequence is CALGDPLLTGPDKLIF. For the CDR3, the DNA is TGTGCTCTTGGGGATCCTCTACTTACGGGGCCCGATAAACTCATCTTT.

This clone has a count of ten or more. A far larger clone is one base from this, pointing to a likely read error. The chain recombines TRDV1 with TRDJ4; 9 bases are a match to TRDD3. The CDR3 length is 19 residues. V dropped 4 bases and J dropped 1; count of bases not matched to a gene: 19. Germline-derived CDR1 and CDR2 are TSWWSYY and QGS. CDR3 sequence (DNA): TGTGCTCTTGGGGTGAGCCTCCCACCCCGTACTGGGGGAGACAGACCCCTGATCTTT. This sequence encodes CALGVSLPPRTGGDRPLIF.

This clone came up many times. TCRdb attributes to this sequence the protein of a much larger clone, which differs from the DNA translation at residue 11; a read error is likely, and the protein displayed is translated from the DNA. The chain joins TRDV1 to TRDJ1; no reliable D call. The J gene was not available in TCRdb and was assigned here by matching the DNA to germline segments. V gave up 3 bases and J gave up 5 bases, with 19 bases separating them. From germline, CDR1 is TSWWSYY and CDR2 QGS. CDR3 length: 16 residues. DNA for the CDR3: TGTGCTCTTGGGGATTCCCCGCTACCGTACGGGGATAAACTCATCTTT. Translation: CALGDSPLPYGDKLIF.